This entry describes one T cell receptor (beta chain). The antigen is unknown. The data belong to a study of Ad26.COV2.S vaccination and SARS-CoV-2 variants. Study summary: Ad26.COV2.S was injected intramuscularly once or twice, 56 days apart. Study observations and caveats: Possible underestimation of total T cell responses by the TCR breadth and depth analyses was noted. Vaccinees showed greater spike-specific TCR breadth than placebo recipients. Vaccine recipients and placebo recipients showed similar non-spike TCR breadth.

Regarding treatment: 15 to 20 received Ad26.COV2.S at low or high dose, single or two shots; roughly five received placebo; per-sample allocation not given. Sampling occurred on day 63 after the first vaccine or placebo injection. V lost 8 bases and J lost 4, with 9 bases in between. The CDR3 is made up of 12 amino acids. Per the germline V gene, CDR1 is ENHRY and CDR2 is SYGVKD. Generated by immunoSEQ multiplex PCR, the TCRdb table keeps only in-frame clones and is missing some. Of roughly 320,000 clones in the sample, roughly 84% are singletons; the top ten hold less than 2%. The sequenced sample was peripheral blood, obtained in a trial of Ad26.COV2.S vaccine versus placebo. The TCR comes from a person aged 18-60 years who received the Ad26.COV2.S COVID-19 vaccine or a placebo. The rearrangement uses TRBV10-3 and TRBJ1-3, with D perhaps matching TRBD1 (5 bases). The CDR3 DNA sequence: TGTGCCATCCAAACAGGCGGAAACACCATATATTTT. Translation: CAIQTGGNTIYF.